One sample yielded the 27 T cell receptor beta chains listed below, sequenced in a study of blood T cell repertoires in COVID-19. Using immunoSEQ multiplex PCR, the repertoire was profiled, and TCRdb retains in-frame clones only, with some absent. The sample lists roughly 200,000 clones; 70% to 85% were seen once. Input material: peripheral blood. The receptors come from a human donor in a cohort sampled during active COVID-19.

The chain employs TRBV19 and TRBJ2-1; D is undetermined. The CDR3 contains 13 residues. Trimming took 4 bases from V and 4 from J, leaving 8 bases between them. Per germline, CDR1 LNHDA and CDR2 SQIVND (reference sequence). In DNA, the CDR3 is TGTGCCAGTAGTACCCGCGAGTACAATGAGCAGTTCTTC. Encoded protein: CASSTREYNEQFF.

This clone was counted ten times or more. J is TRBJ2-1 and V is TRBV19; 13 positions match TRBD2. V lost 6 bases, J lost 9 bases, and 8 bases stayed unmatched. This CDR3 comprises 15 residues. Germline values: CDR1 LNHDA, CDR2 SQIVND (reference sequence). This CDR3 reads CASSLTLAGGPEQFF. As DNA, the CDR3 is TGTGCCAGTAGCCTAACACTAGCGGGAGGGCCTGAGCAGTTCTTC.

This clone appeared a single time. The chain has TRBV4-2 and TRBJ2-7, with TRBD2 matching 12 bases. Germline-derived CDR1 and CDR2 are LGHNA and YNFKEQ. V shed 4 bases and J 0 bases; nucleotides not matched to a gene: 4. The length of the CDR3 is 16 residues. The CDR3 region is CASSPRTSGISYEQYF. In DNA form, the CDR3 reads TGTGCCAGCAGCCCCCGGACTAGCGGGATCTCCTACGAGCAGTACTTC.

This clone turned up a few times. Other DNA sequences in this sample translate to the same CDR3. This chain uses TRBV10-1 with TRBJ2-7, with 7 bases that match TRBD1. The CDR3 extends over 14 amino acids. Germline lookup yields CDR1 WNHNN and CDR2 SYGVQD (reference sequence). Unmatched junction bases numbered 4, after V lost 0 bases and J lost 5 bases. CDR3 nucleotide sequence: TGCGCCAGCAGTGAGTCGACAGGGCGGCACGAGCAGTACTTC. Amino acid sequence: CASSESTGRHEQYF.

The chain recombines TRBV21-1 with TRBJ2-7; the table assigns TRBD1, which was not confirmed against the DNA. TRBV21-1 is labeled a pseudogene. The CDR3 covers 15 residues. The CDR3 DNA sequence: TGTGCCAGCAGCAAACGGCCAGGGGCGTTCTACGAGCAGTACTTC. This gives the protein CASSKRPGAFYEQYF.

The rearrangement links TRBV29-1 to TRBJ2-1; possible D gene TRBD2, 5 bases. V lost 5 bases and J 7 bases, leaving 15 bases between the germline ends. The CDR3 has 13 amino acids. Germline CDR1 reads SQVTM; CDR2 reads ANQGSEA. The DNA of the CDR3 is TGCAGCGTTTCCCTGAGGGCGGTTAATGAGCAGTTCTTC. Translation gives CSVSLRAVNEQFF.

The chain employs TRBV7-9 and TRBJ1-1; 7 bases map to TRBD1. The V gene end was trimmed by 4 bases and the J gene end by 4 bases; junction bases not matched to a gene: 18. The CDR3 runs 18 residues. Germline V gene sequence: CDR1 SEHNR, CDR2 FQNEAQ (reference sequence). As DNA, the CDR3 is TGTGCCAGCAGCTCAAACAGGGGCGGGTTTGATCTCCCCACTGAAGCTTTCTTT. Translation: CASSSNRGGFDLPTEAFF.

The chain carries TRBV18 and TRBJ1-1, with D possibly TRBD1 on 6 matching bases. This CDR3 spans 14 amino acids. Germline CDR1 reads KGHSH; CDR2 reads LQKENI. Trimming shortened V by 3 bases and J by 1 base, and 9 bases separated the two germline ends. CDR3 bases: TGTGCCAGCTCACCGAGGGACACGAACACTGAAGCTTTCTTT. The encoded protein is CASSPRDTNTEAFF.

This rearrangement joins TRBV19 to TRBJ2-4; maybe TRBD1 (6 bases). V gave up 5 bases and J gave up 3 bases, with 14 bases separating them. This CDR3 contains 15 residues. Germline assignment: CDR1 LNHDA and CDR2 SQIVND (reference sequence). The CDR3 region is CASSLKRGFKNIQYF. CDR3 bases: TGTGCCAGTAGTTTAAAGAGGGGGTTCAAAAACATTCAGTACTTC.

J is TRBJ2-1 and V is TRBV15; 11 bases are shared with TRBD2. The CDR3 covers 16 residues. V lost 5 bases to trimming and J lost 6 bases; unmatched junction nucleotides: 9. Germline V gene sequence: CDR1 LNHNV, CDR2 YYDKDF (reference sequence). This chain's CDR3 is CATSLQTSGSPNEQFF. In DNA form, the CDR3 reads TGTGCCACCAGCTTACAAACTAGCGGGAGTCCCAATGAGCAGTTCTTC.

The gene calls are TRBV5-1 and TRBJ2-3; weak D call: TRBD1 (5 bases). This CDR3 comprises 14 residues. Trimming took off 3 bases at V and 5 bases at J, with 13 bases between the two ends. Germline values: CDR1 SGHRS, CDR2 YFSETQ. CDR3 in amino acids: CASSSNPGLDTQYF. The CDR3, as DNA: TGCGCCAGCAGCTCCAACCCAGGGTTAGATACGCAGTATTTT.

This clone showed up just a few times. This rearrangement joins TRBV5-1 to TRBJ2-7; the D gene is possibly TRBD2 (6 bases). Germline CDR1 is SGHRS and CDR2 is YFSETQ. CDR3 length: 14 amino acids. V was cut by 7 bases and J by 4 bases, with 18 bases left in between. The CDR3 here is CASSPGLANYEQYF. The CDR3 bases are TGCGCCAGCTCTCCCGGGCTAGCGAATTACGAGCAGTACTTC.

V usage is TRBV18 and J usage is TRBJ1-1, with no clear D. This CDR3 is 13 amino acids long. The germline V gene encodes CDR1 KGHSH and CDR2 LQKENI. Trimming shortened V by 2 bases and J by 4 bases, and 8 bases separated the two germline ends. CDR3 coding DNA: TGTGCCAGCTCACCAACCCAGCGCACTGAAGCTTTCTTT. Translated: CASSPTQRTEAFF. Based on the CDR3 plus reference TRBV18 and TRBJ1-1, the full variable domain is NAGVMQNPRHLVRRRGQEARLRCSPMKGHSHVYWYRQLPEEGLKFMVYLQKENIIDESGMPKERFSAEFPKEGPSILRIQQVVRGDSAAYFCASSPTQRTEAFFGQGTRLTVV.

The rearrangement links TRBV30 to TRBJ1-5; 9 bases agree with TRBD1. Trimming removed 2 bases from V and 8 bases from J; junction bases left unmatched: 7. The germline V gene has CDR1 GTSNPN and CDR2 SVGIG (reference sequence). The CDR3 has 14 amino acids. For the CDR3, the DNA is TGTGCCTGGAGTCCAGGACAGGGGATAGAGCCCCAGCATTTT. Its translation: CAWSPGQGIEPQHF.

DNA of the CDR3: TGCGCCAGCAGCTTGGATGCAGGGAACCAGCCCCAGCATTTT. Protein product: CASSLDAGNQPQHF. The chain couples TRBV5-1 to TRBJ1-5; a possible D gene is TRBD1 (5 bases). Deletions cut 0 bases from V and 7 bases from J, with 11 bases between. The CDR3 is 14 amino acids. Per germline, CDR1 SGHRS and CDR2 YFSETQ.

This clone was observed a handful of times. This sequence joins TRBV19 and TRBJ2-2, with D perhaps matching TRBD1 (5 bases). CDR3 length equals 15 residues. Trimming pared 2 bases from V and 1 base from J, leaving 8 bases between. Germline loops: CDR1 LNHDA, CDR2 SQIVND (reference sequence). The CDR3 DNA is TGTGCCAGTAGTATACGACAGCTGAACACCGGGGAGCTGTTTTTT. Encoded protein: CASSIRQLNTGELFF.

The V and J genes are TRBV2 and TRBJ2-7; unclear D gene. The V end lost 3 bases, the J end lost 1 base, and 10 bases lay between the germline ends. The CDR3 loop spans 14 amino acids. In germline, CDR1 is SNHLY, CDR2 FYNNEI. The CDR3 loop is CASSELETSYEQYF. CDR3 bases: TGTGCCAGCAGTGAGTTGGAGACTTCCTACGAGCAGTACTTC.

The gene calls are TRBV5-1 and TRBJ1-5; 7 positions agree with TRBD1. Germline CDR1 and CDR2: SGHRS and YFSETQ. Losses at the gene ends were 4 bases for V and 1 base for J; bases not matched to a gene: 5. CDR3 length: 15 amino acids. CDR3 coding DNA: TGCGCCAGCAGCCCGACAGGGCCCAGCAATCAGCCCCAGCATTTT. Protein sequence: CASSPTGPSNQPQHF.

J is TRBJ2-5 and V is TRBV18; unclear D gene. The CDR3 consists of 14 residues. The germline V gene encodes CDR1 KGHSH and CDR2 LQKENI. Trimming removed 3 bases at V and 5 bases at J, with 13 bases between. The CDR3 loop reads CASSPRMGRETQYF. In DNA form, the CDR3 reads TGTGCCAGCTCACCGCGGATGGGTAGGGAGACCCAGTACTTC. The entire variable domain, with the rest obtained from reference TRBV18 and TRBJ2-5, is as follows: NAGVMQNPRHLVRRRGQEARLRCSPMKGHSHVYWYRQLPEEGLKFMVYLQKENIIDESGMPKERFSAEFPKEGPSILRIQQVVRGDSAAYFCASSPRMGRETQYFGPGTRLLVL.

V usage is TRBV28 and J usage is TRBJ2-1, with D perhaps matching TRBD1 (7 bases). V was clipped by 3 bases and J by 15 bases, with 24 bases between them. CDR1 is MDHEN, CDR2 SYDVKM, per germline. The CDR3 covers 15 residues. CDR3 sequence reads: CASSLGGLRGTGVFF. The DNA for the CDR3 is TGTGCCAGCAGTTTGGGGGGACTGCGCGGAACAGGGGTGTTCTTC.

The rearrangement uses TRBV6-6 and TRBJ2-3; tentative D call: TRBD2 (5 bases). The CDR3 runs to 15 residues. Germline V gene lookup returns CDR1 MNHNY and CDR2 SVGAGI (reference sequence). Trimming took off 6 bases at V and 0 bases at J, with 13 bases between the two ends. The DNA of the CDR3 is TGTGCCAGCAGGTTGATAGCGTTCAGCACAGATACGCAGTATTTT. Its protein is CASRLIAFSTDTQYF.

The chain is built from TRBV28 and TRBJ2-7; 11 positions match TRBD2. The V and J ends lost 7 bases and 0 bases, in that order; junction bases with no gene match: 11. The germline CDR1 and CDR2 sequences are MDHEN and SYDVKM. The CDR3 runs to 17 residues. The CDR3 here is CASTVLGTSGSSYEQYF. DNA for the CDR3: TGTGCCAGCACCGTTTTGGGGACTAGCGGAAGCTCCTACGAGCAGTACTTC.

On this clone: Other DNA sequences in the sample encode the same CDR3. The chain uses TRBV14 and TRBJ2-1; D unresolved. This CDR3 has 14 amino acids. Looked up from germline, CDR1 is SGHDN and CDR2 is FVKESK. V was clipped by 0 bases and J by 7 bases, with 10 bases between them. DNA for the CDR3: TGTGCCAGCAGCCAAGAAGGTAGCCGGAATGAGCAGTTCTTC. Translating it yields CASSQEGSRNEQFF.

This clone has just one count. This chain joins TRBV19 and TRBJ1-2; no definite D call. Germline-derived CDR1 and CDR2 are LNHDA and SQIVND (reference sequence). Trimming left V 6 bases short and J 4 bases short, with 12 bases between. The CDR3 extends over 13 amino acids. CDR3 bases: TGTGCCAGTAGCATGTACGCCGGCTATGGCTACACCTTC. This translates into CASSMYAGYGYTF.

V usage is TRBV29-1 and J usage is TRBJ2-2; 7 bases map to TRBD1. Trimming took 4 bases from V and 7 from J; bases not matched to a gene: 3. The CDR3 spans 12 residues. CDR1 is SQVTM, CDR2 ANQGSEA, per germline. The CDR3 nucleotides are TGCAGCGTTGGCCGGGACAGCGGGGAGCTGTTTTTT. This codes for CSVGRDSGELFF.

This chain joins TRBV21-1 and TRBJ2-4; the table calls TRBD1, which could not be checked here. TRBV21-1 counts as a pseudogene. The CDR3 has 16 amino acids. The CDR3 nucleotides read TGTGCCAGCAGTTTGGAGGGGGCGCGGGCCAAAAACATTCAGTACTTC. It specifies CASSLEGARAKNIQYF.

The CDR3 is CASSLGAGVGIDTQYF. For the CDR3, the DNA is TGTGCCAGCAGCTTAGGTGCGGGAGTTGGGATAGATACGCAGTATTTT. This rearrangement joins TRBV7-9 to TRBJ2-3; 7 bases fit TRBD2. This CDR3 has 16 amino acids. Looked up from germline, CDR1 is SEHNR and CDR2 is FQNEAQ (reference sequence). V lost 1 base to trimming and J lost 5 bases; unmatched junction nucleotides: 9. The entire variable domain, with the rest obtained from reference TRBV7-9 and TRBJ2-3, is as follows: DTGVSQNPRHKITKRGQNVTFRCDPISEHNRLYWYRQTLGQGPEFLTYFQNEAQLEKSRLLSDRFSAERPKGSFSTLEIQRTEQGDSAMYLCASSLGAGVGIDTQYFGPGTRLTVL.